The 16 T cell receptor beta chains below come from one sample, sequenced in a study of blood T cell repertoires in COVID-19 (TCRdb year 2020). Receptor amplification or capture employed the immunoSEQ multiplex PCR assay. TCRdb mirrors the immuneACCESS table, restricted to in-frame sequences. Some clones are absent from its copies; in checked studies, under half trace to an unresolved V gene, and the reason for the others is unknown. Present in this sample are around 130,000 clones, approximately 83% of which were seen just once. Of the sample, approximately 16% is held by the ten largest clones. The sequencing sample was made of peripheral blood. Receptors were obtained from a woman in her fifties or sixties who had recovered from COVID-19.

This sequence joins TRBV6-2 or TRBV6-3 and TRBJ2-1; 7 bases line up with TRBD2. The ends lost 0 bases at V and 9 bases at J; junction bases unmatched: 11. CDR3 length equals 16 residues. Germline loops: CDR1 MNHEY, CDR2 SVGEGT. This CDR3 is CASSYSIAGPNFEQFF. In DNA, the CDR3 is TGTGCCAGCAGTTACTCGATAGCGGGTCCAAATTTTGAGCAGTTCTTC.

The chain uses TRBV30 and TRBJ1-1, with 9 bases aligning to TRBD1. The CDR3 has 16 amino acids. The V segment lost 4 bases and the J segment 2 bases; nucleotides outside the gene matches: 11. Germline assignment: CDR1 GTSNPN and CDR2 SVGIG (reference sequence). CDR3 amino acids: CAWMQGQGLVNTEAFF. The CDR3 DNA is TGTGCCTGGATGCAAGGACAGGGGTTGGTTAACACTGAAGCTTTCTTT.

The V and J genes are TRBV28 and TRBJ2-5, with D uncertain. This CDR3 contains 14 residues. V was shortened by 4 bases and J by 3 bases, with 12 bases between the two germline ends. CDR1 MDHEN and CDR2 SYDVKM come from the germline V gene. CDR3 in DNA: TGTGCCAGCAGTTGGGCTTATTACGAAGAGACCCAGTACTTC. Protein product: CASSWAYYEETQYF.

The V and J genes are TRBV19 and TRBJ2-5; TRBD1 might be the D (6 bases). The CDR3 extends over 15 amino acids. With 3 bases removed from V and 1 base from J, the gap between germline ends came to 12 bases. CDR1 is LNHDA, CDR2 SQIVND, per germline (reference sequence). Written as DNA, the CDR3 is TGTGCCAGTAGTATGATGGGGGCGATCCAAGAGACCCAGTACTTC. Protein: CASSMMGAIQETQYF.

The chain couples TRBV3-1 (or the pseudogene TRBV3-2) to TRBJ2-1; 7 positions agree with TRBD2. The V and J ends lost 5 bases and 5 bases, in that order; junction bases with no gene match: 9. Germline CDR1 is LGHDT and CDR2 is YNNKEL (reference sequence). The CDR3 spans 15 residues. Written as DNA, the CDR3 is TGTGCCAGCAGCGTACGACTAGCCCGGAACAATGAGCAGTTCTTC. It codes for CASSVRLARNNEQFF.

This clone was found once. This rearrangement joins TRBV6-1 to TRBJ1-2; possible D gene TRBD1, 5 bases. The ends were cut back, 1 base at V and 3 bases at J, with 12 bases in the middle. This CDR3 is 15 amino acids long. CDR1 and CDR2 (germline): MNHNS, SASEGT. The CDR3 here is CASSEESRAYYGYTF. The CDR3 DNA reads TGTGCCAGCAGTGAAGAGAGCAGGGCATACTATGGCTACACCTTC.

The rearrangement uses TRBV7-9 and TRBJ2-1, with no clear D. Germline CDR1 is SEHNR and CDR2 is FQNEAQ (reference sequence). The CDR3 contains 16 residues. V lost 2 bases to trimming and J lost 5 bases, with 16 bases between them. CDR3 loop: CASSLISLLPNNEQFF. The CDR3 nucleotides are TGTGCCAGCAGCTTAATTTCTCTACTACCAAACAATGAGCAGTTCTTC.

The rearrangement uses TRBV6-6 and TRBJ2-1; no clear D gene. The germline V gene encodes CDR1 MNHNY and CDR2 SVGAGI (reference sequence). The V end lost 1 base, the J end lost 8 bases, and 12 bases lay between the germline ends. CDR3 length: 14 residues. Here the CDR3 reads CASSYLLSGDEQFF. The CDR3 DNA follows: TGTGCCAGCAGTTACTTATTATCCGGTGATGAGCAGTTCTTC.

This chain connects TRBV19 to TRBJ1-2, with D possibly matching TRBD1 (5 bases). CDR3 length: 16 amino acids. V gave up 4 bases and J gave up 4 bases, with 19 bases separating them. The germline CDR1 and CDR2 sequences are LNHDA and SQIVND (reference sequence). The CDR3 DNA reads as TGTGCCAGTAGTAGGGGCTTTGGGGATTCAGCCTATGGCTACACCTTC. This encodes CASSRGFGDSAYGYTF.

The chain uses TRBV5-1 and TRBJ2-5; D remains ambiguous. CDR1 and CDR2 (germline): SGHRS, YFSETQ. The CDR3 runs to 14 residues. V dropped 4 bases and J dropped 2 bases, with 12 bases sitting between them. CDR3 DNA: TGCGCCAGCAGCAAGGCGGCATTACAAGAGACCCAGTACTTC. Translated: CASSKAALQETQYF.

This chain links TRBV28 with TRBJ2-1, with 7 bases matching TRBD2. V was clipped by 5 bases and J by 11 bases; unmatched bases: 15. CDR1 is MDHEN, CDR2 SYDVKM, per germline. The length of the CDR3 is 15 residues. CDR3 amino acids: CASSPRRTSGVKQFF. The CDR3 DNA is TGTGCCAGCAGTCCCCGGAGGACTAGTGGTGTCAAGCAGTTCTTC.

The chain joins TRBV5-5 to TRBJ1-4; no definite D call. Looked up from germline, CDR1 is SGHKS and CDR2 is YYEKEE (reference sequence). V lost 0 bases and J lost 4, with 19 bases in between. The CDR3 runs to 18 residues. In DNA form, the CDR3 reads TGTGCCAGCAGCTTGGGTCGATTGAGTCCTTTGGTTAATGAAAAACTGTTTTTT. It encodes CASSLGRLSPLVNEKLFF.

This clone has only one observation. V and J are TRBV5-1 and TRBJ1-1, with unresolved D. Trimming took 0 bases from V and 2 from J, leaving 14 bases between them. This CDR3 region has 16 residues. Germline CDR1 SGHRS, CDR2 YFSETQ. CDR3 sequence reads: CASSLALAGSNTEAFF. DNA of the CDR3: TGCGCCAGCAGCTTGGCCTTGGCAGGTTCAAACACTGAAGCTTTCTTT. The full variable domain, in which reference TRBV5-1 and TRBJ1-1 provide the parts outside the CDR3, is KAGVTQTPRYLIKTRGQQVTLSCSPISGHRSVSWYQQTPGQGLQFLFEYFSETQRNKGNFPGRFSGRQFSNSRSEMNVSTLELGDSALYLCASSLALAGSNTEAFFGQGTRLTVV.

A single count supports this clone. CDR3 in amino acids: CASSLRGGGGTDTQYF. The DNA for the CDR3 is TGTGCCAGCTCACTCCGGGGGGGTGGAGGCACAGATACGCAGTATTTT. This sequence joins TRBV18 and TRBJ2-3, with 8 bases matching TRBD2. The germline V gene encodes CDR1 KGHSH and CDR2 LQKENI. The CDR3 covers 16 residues. Unmatched junction bases numbered 7, after V lost 4 bases and J lost 1 base.

This chain links TRBV7-3 with TRBJ2-1, with 8 positions matching TRBD2. V lost 1 base to trimming and J lost 7 bases; unmatched junction nucleotides: 9. The CDR3 contains 16 residues. Germline CDR1 is SGHTA and CDR2 is FQGTGA. The CDR3 sequence: CASSLNGIAGYNEQFF. In DNA, the CDR3 is TGTGCCAGCAGCTTAAATGGAATAGCGGGATATAATGAGCAGTTCTTC.

J is TRBJ2-7 and V is TRBV11-3, with 10 bases fitting TRBD2. This CDR3 has 17 residues. Germline CDR1 and CDR2: SGHNT and YENEEA. The V and J ends lost 0 bases and 3 bases, in that order; junction bases with no gene match: 8. DNA of the CDR3: TGTGCCAGCAGCTTAGACCTAGCGGGAGATAACCTCTACGAGCAGTACTTC. It encodes CASSLDLAGDNLYEQYF.